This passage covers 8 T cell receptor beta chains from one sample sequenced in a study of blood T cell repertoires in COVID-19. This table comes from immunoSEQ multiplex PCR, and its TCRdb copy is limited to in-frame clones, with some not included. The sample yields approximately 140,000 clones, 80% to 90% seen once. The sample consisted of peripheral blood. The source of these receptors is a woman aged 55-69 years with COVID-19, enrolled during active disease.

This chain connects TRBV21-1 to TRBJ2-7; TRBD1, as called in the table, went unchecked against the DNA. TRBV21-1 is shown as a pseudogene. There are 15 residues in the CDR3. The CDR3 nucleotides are TGTGCCAGCATCCAAATTACCGGGACAACTTACGAGCAGTACTTC. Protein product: CASIQITGTTYEQYF.

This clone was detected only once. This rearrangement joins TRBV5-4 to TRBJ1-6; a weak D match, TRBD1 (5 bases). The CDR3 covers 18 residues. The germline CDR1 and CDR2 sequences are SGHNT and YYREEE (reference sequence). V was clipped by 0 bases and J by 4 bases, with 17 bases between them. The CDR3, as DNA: TGTGCCAGCAGCTTGGGTGGTAGGGGAAATCTTTATAATTCACCCCTCCACTTT. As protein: CASSLGGRGNLYNSPLHF.

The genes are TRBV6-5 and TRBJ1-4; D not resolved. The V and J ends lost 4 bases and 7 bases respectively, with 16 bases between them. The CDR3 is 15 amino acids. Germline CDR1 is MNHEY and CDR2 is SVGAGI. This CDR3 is CASSSPPAEGEKLFF. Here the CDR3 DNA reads TGTGCCAGCAGTTCCCCGCCGGCGGAGGGTGAAAAACTGTTTTTT.

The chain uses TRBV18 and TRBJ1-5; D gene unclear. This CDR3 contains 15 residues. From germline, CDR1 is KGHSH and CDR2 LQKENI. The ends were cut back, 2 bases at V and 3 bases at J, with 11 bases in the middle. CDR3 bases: TGTGCCAGCTCACCAGAGTCCTCAAACAATCAGCCCCAGCATTTT. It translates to CASSPESSNNQPQHF.

Here the CDR3 DNA reads TGTGCCAGTAGTATAGATAGAGACTACGAGCAGTACTTC. Translating gives CASSIDRDYEQYF. The rearrangement links TRBV19 to TRBJ2-7; D gene ambiguous. Germline V gene data show CDR1 as LNHDA and CDR2 as SQIVND (reference sequence). The CDR3 totals 13 residues. The V end lost 0 bases, the J end lost 3 bases, and 6 bases lay between the germline ends.

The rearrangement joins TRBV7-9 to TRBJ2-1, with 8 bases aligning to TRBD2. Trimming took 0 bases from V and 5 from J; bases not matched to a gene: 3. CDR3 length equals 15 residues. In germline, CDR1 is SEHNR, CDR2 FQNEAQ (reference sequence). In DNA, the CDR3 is TGTGCCAGCAGCTTAGCTAGCGGGGCCGACAATGAGCAGTTCTTC. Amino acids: CASSLASGADNEQFF.

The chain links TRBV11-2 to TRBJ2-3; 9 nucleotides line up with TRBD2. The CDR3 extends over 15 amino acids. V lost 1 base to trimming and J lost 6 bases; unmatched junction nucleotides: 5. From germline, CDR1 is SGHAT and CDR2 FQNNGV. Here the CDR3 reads CASSLVRGGLDTQYF. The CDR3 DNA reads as TGTGCCAGCAGCTTAGTGCGGGGGGGGCTGGATACGCAGTATTTT.

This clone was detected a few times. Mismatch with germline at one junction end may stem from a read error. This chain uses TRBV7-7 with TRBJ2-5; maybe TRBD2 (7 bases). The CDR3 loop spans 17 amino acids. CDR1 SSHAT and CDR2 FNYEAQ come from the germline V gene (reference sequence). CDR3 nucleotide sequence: TGTGCTAGCAGCTTAGGGGGGGGTACAGGGACTGGCGAGACCCAGTACTTC. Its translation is CASSLGGGTGTGETQYF.